These 18 T cell receptor beta chains share one sample of origin, sequenced in a study of cytomegalovirus exposure and HLA in healthy donors. The PCR made use of 60 Vbeta and 13 Jbeta primers. Clones were sequenced by immunoSEQ multiplex PCR, and TCRdb holds only the in-frame ones, with some missing. This table has about 140,000 clones, 70% to 75% appearing once. The sequenced sample was PBMCs. All receptors derive from a woman aged 40 to 49 in good health and CMV-seronegative.

The chain carries TRBV2 and TRBJ2-5; TRBD2 aligns across 10 bases. Per germline, CDR1 SNHLY and CDR2 FYNNEI. The CDR3 is 16 residues long. V was clipped by 3 bases and J by 3 bases; unmatched bases: 7. CDR3 sequence reads: CASSETLAGAEETQYF. CDR3 sequence (DNA): TGTGCCAGCAGTGAGACCCTAGCGGGGGCCGAAGAGACCCAGTACTTC.

Worth noting for this clone: A junction boundary mismatches the germline segment, possibly from a read error. V usage is TRBV28 and J usage is TRBJ1-2; no reliable D call. The CDR3 is 11 amino acids. CDR1 and CDR2 (germline): MDHEN, SYDVKM. In DNA, the CDR3 is TGTGCCAGCAGTCCACTCCGCCAATTCGCCTTC. Translation: CASSPLRQFAF.

The rearrangement links TRBV6-1 to TRBJ2-7; 7 nucleotides agree with TRBD1. This CDR3 has 13 residues. Germline-derived CDR1 and CDR2 are MNHNS and SASEGT. V lost 5 bases, J lost 6 bases, and 7 bases stayed unmatched. The CDR3 bases are TGTGCCAGCAGTCCACCGACAGGGACCGAGCAGTACGTC. Protein product: CASSPPTGTEQYV.

The sample holds a few counts of this clone. V usage is TRBV27 and J usage is TRBJ1-2, with D unresolved. CDR1 is MNHEY and CDR2 is SMNVEV in the germline V gene (reference sequence). V was trimmed by 0 bases and J by 4 bases, leaving 15 bases between them. This CDR3 is built from 16 residues. This chain's CDR3 is CASSLSAGLLLYGYTF. The CDR3 DNA is TGTGCCAGCAGTTTATCGGCAGGCCTGCTACTCTATGGCTACACCTTC.

This chain uses TRBV18 with TRBJ2-5, with 11 bases identical to TRBD2. Germline V gene data show CDR1 as KGHSH and CDR2 as LQKENI. The CDR3 covers 17 residues. V was pared by 2 bases and J by 6 bases, with 11 bases of the junction left unmatched. The CDR3 nucleotides are TGTGCCAGCTCACCAAAACTAGCGGGGGACCCCCAGAAGACCCAGTACTTC. Encoded protein: CASSPKLAGDPQKTQYF. Drawing the rest from reference TRBV18 and TRBJ2-5, the complete variable domain is NAGVMQNPRHLVRRRGQEARLRCSPMKGHSHVYWYRQLPEEGLKFMVYLQKENIIDESGMPKERFSAEFPKEGPSILRIQQVVRGDSAAYFCASSPKLAGDPQKTQYFGPGTRLLVL.

The chain combines TRBV7-9 with TRBJ1-6; no definite D call. Germline CDR1 reads SEHNR; CDR2 reads FQNEAQ (reference sequence). The CDR3 runs 14 residues. The germline V and J ends were trimmed by 2 bases and 10 bases, with 12 bases remaining between them. DNA for the CDR3: TGTGCCAGCAGCTTACCAGGTTATGAATCACCCCTCCACTTT. Amino acid sequence: CASSLPGYESPLHF. Complete variable domain (other parts from reference TRBV7-9 and TRBJ1-6): DTGVSQNPRHKITKRGQNVTFRCDPISEHNRLYWYRQTLGQGPEFLTYFQNEAQLEKSRLLSDRFSAERPKGSFSTLEIQRTEQGDSAMYLCASSLPGYESPLHFGNGTRLTVT.

The chain employs TRBV7-9 and TRBJ2-2; D is unclear. CDR3 length equals 14 residues. Germline CDR1 reads SEHNR; CDR2 reads FQNEAQ (reference sequence). Deletions cut 1 base from V and 4 bases from J, with 7 bases between. The CDR3 reads CASSLEQSTGELFF. DNA of the CDR3: TGTGCCAGCAGCTTAGAACAGTCCACCGGGGAGCTGTTTTTT.

V gene TRBV27 combines with J gene TRBJ1-3, with D tentatively TRBD1 (6 bases). From germline, CDR1 is MNHEY and CDR2 SMNVEV (reference sequence). The CDR3 sequence is 15 residues long. V was shortened by 4 bases and J by 3 bases, with 13 bases between the two germline ends. The CDR3 nucleotides read TGTGCCAGCAGTTCTATAGGGGGGGTTGGAAACACCATATATTTT. Protein: CASSSIGGVGNTIYF.

A few counts support this clone. The chain combines TRBV7-9 with TRBJ1-1, with a tentative D call TRBD1 (5 bases). V was trimmed by 1 base and J by 3 bases, leaving 6 bases between them. Germline values: CDR1 SEHNR, CDR2 FQNEAQ (reference sequence). This CDR3 has 13 residues. The CDR3 DNA is TGTGCCAGCAGCTTAGGGGGCCACACTGAAGCTTTCTTT. This codes for CASSLGGHTEAFF.

The J gene is TRBJ2-5, the V gene TRBV6-5; a weak D match, TRBD2 (6 bases). This CDR3 comprises 14 residues. Germline-derived CDR1 and CDR2 are MNHEY and SVGAGI. V was shortened by 10 bases and J by 4 bases, with 19 bases between the two germline ends. The CDR3: CATFALGGSETQYF. The DNA for the CDR3 is TGTGCCACCTTTGCCCTGGGGGGTTCAGAGACCCAGTACTTC.

This chain uses TRBV18 with TRBJ1-5; a weak D match, TRBD1 (6 bases). Trimming removed 3 bases from V and 6 bases from J, with 15 bases in between. There are 15 residues in the CDR3. Per the germline V gene, CDR1 is KGHSH and CDR2 is LQKENI. CDR3 residues: CASSPGIVRGQPQHF. CDR3 coding DNA: TGTGCCAGCTCACCTGGCATCGTCAGGGGTCAGCCCCAGCATTTT.

J is TRBJ1-1 and V is TRBV2; the match to TRBD1 covers 10 bases. Germline-derived CDR1 and CDR2 are SNHLY and FYNNEI. The CDR3 covers 16 residues. The V gene end was trimmed by 2 bases and the J gene end by 5 bases; junction bases not matched to a gene: 8. The DNA for the CDR3 is TGTGCCAGCAGTGAAACCCGACAGGGGGCGCGGACTGAAGCTTTCTTT. Protein sequence: CASSETRQGARTEAFF. Together with reference TRBV2 and TRBJ1-1, the CDR3 gives the full variable domain: EPEVTQTPSHQVTQMGQEVILRCVPISNHLYFYWYRQILGQKVEFLVSFYNNEISEKSEIFDDQFSVERPDGSNFTLKIRSTKLEDSAMYFCASSETRQGARTEAFFGQGTRLTVV.

The rearrangement links TRBV7-6 to TRBJ1-1; 10 positions match TRBD1. V dropped 4 bases and J dropped 5; count of bases not matched to a gene: 7. This CDR3 is built from 15 residues. Germline-derived CDR1 and CDR2 are SGHVS and FNYEAQ. CDR3 protein: CASSSLRQGATEAFF. In DNA, the CDR3 is TGTGCCAGCAGCTCACTAAGACAGGGGGCAACTGAAGCTTTCTTT.

The V and J genes are TRBV2 and TRBJ2-1; 7 nucleotides line up with TRBD1. Trimming at V came to 1 base and at J to 6 bases, leaving 12 bases not matched to a gene. The CDR3 totals 17 residues. Per germline, CDR1 SNHLY and CDR2 FYNNEI. CDR3 sequence: CASSEETLRGLGNEQFF. As DNA, the CDR3 is TGTGCCAGCAGTGAAGAAACCTTAAGGGGGCTCGGCAATGAGCAGTTCTTC. Full variable domain (missing parts from reference TRBV2 and TRBJ2-1): EPEVTQTPSHQVTQMGQEVILRCVPISNHLYFYWYRQILGQKVEFLVSFYNNEISEKSEIFDDQFSVERPDGSNFTLKIRSTKLEDSAMYFCASSEETLRGLGNEQFFGPGTRLTVL.

The CDR3 is CASGLVGGNEQFF. CDR3 DNA: TGTGCTAGTGGTTTGGTCGGGGGCAATGAGCAGTTCTTC. The rearrangement links TRBV12-5 to TRBJ2-1; possible D gene TRBD2, 6 bases. Trimming left V 0 bases short and J 6 bases short, with 6 bases between. From germline, CDR1 is LGHNT and CDR2 FRNRAP. The length of the CDR3 is 13 residues.

This rearrangement joins TRBV27 to TRBJ2-1; 12 bases align to TRBD2. The CDR3 is 15 amino acids. Germline V gene data show CDR1 as MNHEY and CDR2 as SMNVEV (reference sequence). Trimming cost V 8 bases and J 7 bases; bases outside gene matches: 9. CDR3 protein: CASSSLAGGLNEQFF. For the CDR3, the DNA is TGTGCCAGCTCCTCACTAGCGGGGGGATTGAATGAGCAGTTCTTC.

The rearrangement links TRBV5-4 to TRBJ2-3, with 9 bases identical to TRBD2. V shed 4 bases and J 6 bases; nucleotides not matched to a gene: 9. The CDR3 has 15 residues. The germline V gene encodes CDR1 SGHNT and CDR2 YYREEE (reference sequence). This chain's CDR3 is CASSPGLAPADTQYF. CDR3 nucleotides: TGTGCCAGCAGCCCGGGACTAGCCCCCGCCGATACGCAGTATTTT.

This rearrangement joins TRBV6-5 to TRBJ1-1; 8 bases line up with TRBD1. In germline, CDR1 is MNHEY, CDR2 SVGAGI. This CDR3 is built from 15 residues. The V and J ends lost 0 bases and 4 bases, in that order; junction bases with no gene match: 4. The CDR3 is CASSYSTGDSTEAFF. For the CDR3, the DNA is TGTGCCAGCAGTTACTCGACAGGGGATAGCACTGAAGCTTTCTTT.